This T cell receptor (beta chain) came from a study of Ad26.COV2.S vaccination and SARS-CoV-2 variants. TCRdb's table, derived via immunoSEQ multiplex PCR, lists solely in-frame clones and lacks some. The table shows around 450,000 clones, with 80% to 90% occurring only once. Overall study findings and caveats: After vaccination, reports described spike-specific CD8+ and CD4+ T cell responses as showing substantial breadth.

As for treatment: 15 to 20 received Ad26.COV2.S at low or high dose, single or two shots; 5 received placebo; per-sample allocation not given. It was on day 63 after the first vaccine or placebo injection that samples were taken. Comments on this clone: What it binds is not known.

V was shortened by 4 bases and J by 3 bases, with 8 bases between the two germline ends. The CDR3 is 13 residues long. Germline lookup yields CDR1 SGHVS and CDR2 FNYEAQ. The TCR was taken from a person between 18 and 65 years old who received the Ad26.COV2.S COVID-19 vaccine or a placebo. The V and J genes are TRBV7-6 and TRBJ2-3; D gene ambiguous. This sample comprised peripheral blood, obtained in a trial of Ad26.COV2.S vaccine versus placebo. CDR3 nucleotide sequence: TGTGCCAGCAGCTGGGCCGCGACAGATACGCAGTATTTT. Translated, it gives CASSWAATDTQYF.